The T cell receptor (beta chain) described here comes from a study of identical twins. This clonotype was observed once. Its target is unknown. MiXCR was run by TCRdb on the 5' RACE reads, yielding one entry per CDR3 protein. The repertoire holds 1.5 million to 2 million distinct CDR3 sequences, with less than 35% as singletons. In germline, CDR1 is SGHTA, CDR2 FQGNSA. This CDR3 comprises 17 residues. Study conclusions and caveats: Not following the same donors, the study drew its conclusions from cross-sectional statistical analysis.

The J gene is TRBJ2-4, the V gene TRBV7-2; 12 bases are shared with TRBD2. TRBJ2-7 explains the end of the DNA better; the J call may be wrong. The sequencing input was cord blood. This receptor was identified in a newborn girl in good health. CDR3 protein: CASSLFGLAGKGNEQYF. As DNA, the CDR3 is TGTGCCAGCAGCTTATTCGGACTAGCGGGAAAGGGAAACGAGCAGTACTTC.